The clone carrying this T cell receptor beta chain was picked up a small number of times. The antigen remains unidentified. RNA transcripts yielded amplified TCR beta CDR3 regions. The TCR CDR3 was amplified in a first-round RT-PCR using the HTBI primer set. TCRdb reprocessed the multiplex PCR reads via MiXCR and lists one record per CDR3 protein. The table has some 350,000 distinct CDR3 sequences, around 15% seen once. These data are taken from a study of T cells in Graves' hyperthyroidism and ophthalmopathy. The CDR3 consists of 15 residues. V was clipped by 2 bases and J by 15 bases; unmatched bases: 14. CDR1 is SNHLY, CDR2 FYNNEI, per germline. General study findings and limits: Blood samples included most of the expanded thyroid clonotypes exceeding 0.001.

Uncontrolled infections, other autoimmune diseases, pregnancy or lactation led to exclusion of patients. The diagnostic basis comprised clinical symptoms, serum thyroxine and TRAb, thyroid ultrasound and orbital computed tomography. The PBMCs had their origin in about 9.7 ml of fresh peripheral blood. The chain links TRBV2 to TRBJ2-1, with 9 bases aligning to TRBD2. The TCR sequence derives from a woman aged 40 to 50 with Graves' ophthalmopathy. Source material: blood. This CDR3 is CASSELGGRAFSAFF. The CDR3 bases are TGTGCCAGCAGTGAATTGGGCGGGAGGGCCTTTTCCGCGTTCTTC. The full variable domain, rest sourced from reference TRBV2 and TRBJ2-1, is EPEVTQTPSHQVTQMGQEVILRCVPISNHLYFYWYRQILGQKVEFLVSFYNNEISEKSEIFDDQFSVERPDGSNFTLKIRSTKLEDSAMYFCASSELGGRAFSAFFGPGTRLTVL.